The T cell receptor beta chain described here comes from a study of cytomegalovirus exposure and HLA in healthy donors. The study's findings and limits: Researchers reported in a later analysis that common viral pathogens appeared linked to several top clusters. Some segments of the V type, notably TRBV6-2 and TRBV6-3, were excluded as indistinguishable.

V was trimmed by 4 bases and J by 0 bases, leaving 7 bases between them. Germline V gives CDR1 SQVTM, CDR2 ANQGSEA. This CDR3 is 13 amino acids long. The PCR contained 60 Vbeta and 13 Jbeta primers. Assay used: immunoSEQ multiplex PCR; TCRdb lists only in-frame clones, some missing. The sample has over 100,000 clones, approximately 81% seen once. As to this clone: Its antigen remains unknown.

This receptor was taken from a woman under 40 in good health and CMV-seronegative. The chain carries TRBV29-1 and TRBJ2-1; D gene unclear. The specimen sequenced was PBMCs. CDR3 loop: CSVASSSYNEQFF. The DNA for the CDR3 is TGCAGCGTTGCTTCTAGCTCCTACAATGAGCAGTTCTTC.